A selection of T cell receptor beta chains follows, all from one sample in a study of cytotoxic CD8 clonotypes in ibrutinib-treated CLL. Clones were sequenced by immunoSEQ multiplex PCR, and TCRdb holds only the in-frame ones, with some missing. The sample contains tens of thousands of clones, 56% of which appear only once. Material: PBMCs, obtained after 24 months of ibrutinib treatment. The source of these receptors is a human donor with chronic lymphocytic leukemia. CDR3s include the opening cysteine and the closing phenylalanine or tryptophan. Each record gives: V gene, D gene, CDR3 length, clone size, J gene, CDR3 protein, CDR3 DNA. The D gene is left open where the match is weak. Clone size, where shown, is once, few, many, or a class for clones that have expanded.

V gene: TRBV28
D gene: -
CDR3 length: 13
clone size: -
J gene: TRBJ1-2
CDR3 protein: CASSLDGIYGYTF
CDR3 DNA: TGTGCCAGCAGTTTGGACGGGATCTATGGCTACACCTTC

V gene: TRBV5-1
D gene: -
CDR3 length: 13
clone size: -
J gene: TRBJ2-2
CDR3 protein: CASSPQSTGELFF
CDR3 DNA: TGCGCCAGCAGCCCGCAGAGCACCGGGGAGCTGTTTTTT

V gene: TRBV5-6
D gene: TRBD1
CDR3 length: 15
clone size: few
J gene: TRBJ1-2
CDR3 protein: CASSLTTGKHYGYTF
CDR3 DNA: TGTGCCAGCAGCCTTACGACAGGGAAGCACTATGGCTACACCTTC

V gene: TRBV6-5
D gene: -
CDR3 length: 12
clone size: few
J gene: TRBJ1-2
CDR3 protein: CATKTGGHGYTF
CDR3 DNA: TGTGCCACCAAAACAGGTGGTCATGGCTACACCTTC

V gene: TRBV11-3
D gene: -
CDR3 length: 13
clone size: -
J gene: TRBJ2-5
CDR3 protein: CASGRGTSETQYF
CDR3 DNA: TGTGCCAGCGGAAGGGGGACCTCTGAGACCCAGTACTTC

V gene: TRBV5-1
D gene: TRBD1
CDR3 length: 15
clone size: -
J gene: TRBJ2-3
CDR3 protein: CASSLRGQVADTQYF
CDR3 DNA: TGCGCCAGCAGCTTGCGGGGACAGGTGGCAGATACGCAGTATTTT

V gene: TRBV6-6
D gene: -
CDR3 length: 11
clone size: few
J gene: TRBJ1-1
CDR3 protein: CASRTLGGAFF
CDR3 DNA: TGTGCCAGCAGAACCCTTGGGGGGGCTTTCTTT

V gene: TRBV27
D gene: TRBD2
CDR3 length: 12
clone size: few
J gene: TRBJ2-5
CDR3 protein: CASSLPGGTQYF
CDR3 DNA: TGTGCCAGCAGTTTACCGGGAGGGACCCAGTACTTC

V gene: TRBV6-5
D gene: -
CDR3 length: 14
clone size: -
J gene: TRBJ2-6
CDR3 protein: CASTPLGGANVLTF
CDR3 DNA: TGTGCCAGCACCCCTCTAGGGGGGGCCAACGTCCTGACTTTC

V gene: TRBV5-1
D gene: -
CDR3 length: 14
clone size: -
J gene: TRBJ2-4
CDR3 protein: CASSSTPRADIQYF
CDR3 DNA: TGCGCCAGCAGCTCAACCCCCAGGGCGGACATTCAGTACTTC

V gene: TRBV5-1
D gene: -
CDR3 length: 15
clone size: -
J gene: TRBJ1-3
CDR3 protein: CASSLDLRSGNTIYF
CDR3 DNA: TGCGCCAGCAGCTTGGATTTGAGGTCTGGAAACACCATATATTTT

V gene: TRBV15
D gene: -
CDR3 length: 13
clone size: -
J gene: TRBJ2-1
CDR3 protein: CATSRDRGTEQFF
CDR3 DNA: TGTGCCACCAGCAGAGATCGGGGTACTGAGCAGTTCTTC

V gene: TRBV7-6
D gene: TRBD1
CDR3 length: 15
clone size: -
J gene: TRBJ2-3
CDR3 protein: CASSTSGTGGDTQYF
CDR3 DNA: TGTGCCAGCAGTACCTCCGGGACAGGGGGGGATACGCAGTATTTT

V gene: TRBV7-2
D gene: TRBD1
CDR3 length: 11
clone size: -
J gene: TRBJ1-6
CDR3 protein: CASSIRGPLHF
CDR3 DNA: TGTGCCAGCAGCATCAGGGGGCCCCTCCACTTT

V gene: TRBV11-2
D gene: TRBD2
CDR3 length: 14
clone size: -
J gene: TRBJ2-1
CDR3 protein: CASSKNAGTSEQFF
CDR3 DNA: TGTGCCAGCAGCAAAAACGCCGGGACTAGCGAGCAGTTCTTC

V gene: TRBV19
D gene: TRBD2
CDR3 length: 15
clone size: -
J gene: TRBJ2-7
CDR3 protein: CASSPAGDSSYEQYF
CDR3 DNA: TGTGCCAGTAGTCCAGCGGGAGACAGCTCCTACGAGCAGTACTTC

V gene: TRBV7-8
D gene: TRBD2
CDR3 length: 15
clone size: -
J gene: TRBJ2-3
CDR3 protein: CASSFWTSGSDTQYF
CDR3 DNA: TGTGCCAGCAGCTTTTGGACTAGCGGGAGCGATACGCAGTATTTT

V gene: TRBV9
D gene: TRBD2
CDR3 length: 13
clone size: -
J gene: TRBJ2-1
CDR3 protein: CASTLGGGNEQFF
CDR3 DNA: TGTGCCAGCACCCTCGGGGGGGGCAATGAGCAGTTCTTC

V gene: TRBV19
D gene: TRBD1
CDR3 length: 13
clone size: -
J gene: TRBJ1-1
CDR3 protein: CASSMTGRTEAFF
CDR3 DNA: TGTGCCAGTAGTATGACAGGGAGGACTGAAGCTTTCTTT

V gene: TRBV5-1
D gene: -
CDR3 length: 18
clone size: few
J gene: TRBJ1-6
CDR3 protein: CASSKEGFRTRAFSPLHF
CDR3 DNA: TGCGCCAGCAGCAAAGAAGGGTTTAGGACCCGAGCTTTTTCACCCCTCCACTTT

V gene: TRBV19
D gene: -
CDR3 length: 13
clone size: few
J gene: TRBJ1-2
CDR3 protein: CASSDGVAYGYTF
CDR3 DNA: TGTGCCAGTAGTGACGGGGTCGCCTATGGCTACACCTTC

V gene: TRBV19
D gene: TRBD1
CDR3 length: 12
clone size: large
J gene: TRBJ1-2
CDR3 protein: CASHDRQGRYTF
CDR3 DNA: TGTGCCAGTCACGACCGACAGGGTCGCTACACCTTC

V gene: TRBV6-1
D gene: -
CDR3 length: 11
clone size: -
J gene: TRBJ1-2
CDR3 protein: CASSGILGYTF
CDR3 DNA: TGTGCCAGCAGTGGTATTCTTGGCTACACCTTC

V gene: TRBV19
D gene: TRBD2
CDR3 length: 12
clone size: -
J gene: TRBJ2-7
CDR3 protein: CASSRTSAEQYF
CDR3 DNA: TGTGCCAGTAGTCGGACTAGCGCCGAGCAGTACTTC

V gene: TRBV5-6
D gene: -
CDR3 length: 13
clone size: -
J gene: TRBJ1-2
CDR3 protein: CASSLPRVGGYTF
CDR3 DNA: TGTGCCAGCAGCTTGCCGAGGGTGGGTGGCTACACCTTC

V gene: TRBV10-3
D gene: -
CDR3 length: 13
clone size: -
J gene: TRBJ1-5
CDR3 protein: CAISGNSNQPQHF
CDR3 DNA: TGTGCCATCAGTGGGAATAGCAATCAGCCCCAGCATTTT

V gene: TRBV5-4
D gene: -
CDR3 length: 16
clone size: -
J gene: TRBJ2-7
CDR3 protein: CASSLAGRDLAYEQYF
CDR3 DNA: TGTGCCAGCAGCTTGGCCGGTCGGGACCTAGCCTACGAGCAGTACTTC

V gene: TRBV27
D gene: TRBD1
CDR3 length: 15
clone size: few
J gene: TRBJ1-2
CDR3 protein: CATRQGIISNYGYTF
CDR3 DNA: TGTGCCACCCGACAGGGAATAATCAGTAACTATGGCTACACCTTC

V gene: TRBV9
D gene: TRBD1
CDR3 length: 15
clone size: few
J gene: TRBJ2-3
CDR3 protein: CASTRDRGRTDTQYF
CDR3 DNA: TGTGCCAGCACCAGGGACAGGGGACGCACAGATACGCAGTATTTT

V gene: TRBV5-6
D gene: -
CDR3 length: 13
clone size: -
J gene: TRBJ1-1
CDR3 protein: CASSLSPRPEVFF
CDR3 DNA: TGTGCCAGCAGCTTGTCCCCTAGGCCAGAAGTTTTCTTT

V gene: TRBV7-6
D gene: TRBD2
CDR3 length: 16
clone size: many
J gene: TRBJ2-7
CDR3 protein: CASSLRSGASSYEQYF
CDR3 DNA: TGTGCCAGCAGCTTAAGGAGCGGGGCCTCTTCCTACGAGCAGTACTTC

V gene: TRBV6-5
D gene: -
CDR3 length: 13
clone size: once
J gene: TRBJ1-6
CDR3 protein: CASTNQRRSPLHF
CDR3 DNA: TGTGCCAGCACCAACCAAAGGCGTTCACCCCTCCACTTT

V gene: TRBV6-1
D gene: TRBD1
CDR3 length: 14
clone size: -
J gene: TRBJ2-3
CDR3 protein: CASSAGTGPDTQYF
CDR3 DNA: TGTGCCAGCAGCGCAGGGACAGGGCCAGATACGCAGTATTTT

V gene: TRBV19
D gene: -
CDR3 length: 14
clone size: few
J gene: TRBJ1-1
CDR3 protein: CASSMGRLNTEAFF
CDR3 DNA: TGTGCCAGTAGTATGGGACGGCTGAACACTGAAGCTTTCTTT

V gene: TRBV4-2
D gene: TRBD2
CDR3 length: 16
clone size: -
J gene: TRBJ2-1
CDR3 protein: CASSQDRGGAYNEQFF
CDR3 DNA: TGTGCCAGCAGCCAAGATCGTGGGGGGGCCTACAATGAGCAGTTCTTC

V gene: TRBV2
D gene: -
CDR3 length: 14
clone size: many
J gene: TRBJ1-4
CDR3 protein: CASGGQLWEEKLFF
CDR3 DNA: TGTGCCAGCGGGGGACAACTATGGGAAGAAAAACTGTTTTTT

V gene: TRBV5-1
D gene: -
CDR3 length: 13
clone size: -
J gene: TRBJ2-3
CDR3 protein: CASSLDYSRSQYF
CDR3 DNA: TGCGCCAGCAGCTTGGACTACAGCCGTTCGCAGTATTTT

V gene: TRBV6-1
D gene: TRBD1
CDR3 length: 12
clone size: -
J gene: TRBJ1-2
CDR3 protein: CATTDRGNGYTF
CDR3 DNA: TGTGCCACCACAGACAGGGGTAACGGCTACACCTTC

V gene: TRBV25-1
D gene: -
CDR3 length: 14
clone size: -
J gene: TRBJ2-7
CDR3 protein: CASSFGGGGYEQYF
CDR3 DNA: TGTGCCAGCAGTTTCGGCGGGGGCGGTTACGAGCAGTACTTC

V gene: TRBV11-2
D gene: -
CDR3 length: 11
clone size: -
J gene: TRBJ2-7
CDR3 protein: CASSFVYEQYF
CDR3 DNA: TGTGCCAGCAGCTTCGTCTACGAGCAGTACTTC

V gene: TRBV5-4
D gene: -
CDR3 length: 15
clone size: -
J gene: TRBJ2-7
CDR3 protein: CASSLATGATYEQYF
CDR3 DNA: TGTGCCAGCAGCTTGGCGACTGGCGCGACCTACGAGCAGTACTTC

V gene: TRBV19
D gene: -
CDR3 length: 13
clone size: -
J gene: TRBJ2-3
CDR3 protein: CASSTGIPDTQYF
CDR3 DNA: TGTGCCAGTAGTACAGGAATCCCAGATACGCAGTATTTT

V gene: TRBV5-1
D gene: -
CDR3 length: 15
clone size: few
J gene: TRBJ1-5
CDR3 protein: CASSLVGGTNQPQHF
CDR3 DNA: TGCGCCAGCAGCTTGGTTGGGGGAACAAATCAGCCCCAGCATTTT

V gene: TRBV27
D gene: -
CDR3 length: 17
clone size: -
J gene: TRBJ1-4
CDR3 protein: CASMRMTSVSTGGKLFF
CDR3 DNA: TGTGCCAGCATGAGAATGACGTCAGTGTCGACGGGAGGAAAACTGTTTTTT

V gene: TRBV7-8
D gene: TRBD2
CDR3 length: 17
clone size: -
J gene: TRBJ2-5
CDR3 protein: CASSLGVRSGGQETQYF
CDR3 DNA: TGTGCCAGCAGCTTAGGGGTTCGTAGCGGGGGACAAGAGACCCAGTACTTC